This T cell receptor (beta chain) is drawn from a study of identical twins. TCRdb itself ran the 5' RACE reads through MiXCR, one entry per CDR3 protein. The repertoire holds about 570,000 distinct CDR3 sequences, with roughly 9.9% as singletons. The germline V gene encodes CDR1 MNHEY and CDR2 SVGAGI. This CDR3 has 14 amino acids. The V and J ends lost 2 bases and 0 bases respectively, with 8 bases between them. This sample was shared with a second study, whose subject was yellow fever vaccine responses in identical twins.

The TCR originated in a woman under 30 in good health. The sequenced sample consisted of PBMCs. This chain links TRBV6-5 with TRBJ2-7; D is possibly TRBD2 (5 bases). CDR3 in amino acids: CASSYGGYSYEQYF. The CDR3 DNA follows: TGTGCCAGCAGTTACGGAGGCTACTCCTACGAGCAGTACTTC.